This record covers a single TCR beta chain. Its antigen is not known. These data are taken from a study of T cells expressing NK-cell markers. Turning to the study itself: Sorted CD3+CD56+NKG2C+, CD3+CD56+NKG2C- and CD3+CD56-NKG2C+ T-cell subsets were beta-chain profiled. Study-wide findings and caveats: A handful of donors likewise had their CD3+CD56-NKG2C+ fraction led by these clonotypes. A range of roughly 1.0-8% of CD8+ T cells consisted of dominant NKG2C+ clonotypes in a handful of donors.

5'RACE template switching with UMIs produced the TCR beta cDNA. TCRdb re-called the 5' RACE reads and catalogs CDR3 proteins one per entry, DNA excluded. The sample spans hundreds of thousands of distinct CDR3 sequences; the ten largest clones claim 4.2%. The CDR3 loop spans 13 amino acids. This chain uses TRBV12-3 or TRBV12-4 with TRBJ1-1. The TCR sequence derives from a woman between 18 and 70 years old in good health. Sequenced: blood T cells: a sorted CD56 or NKG2C T cell subset, CD4+ or CD8+ T cells, or bulk PBMC T cells (not recorded which). CDR3 region: CASSPSRHTEAFF.